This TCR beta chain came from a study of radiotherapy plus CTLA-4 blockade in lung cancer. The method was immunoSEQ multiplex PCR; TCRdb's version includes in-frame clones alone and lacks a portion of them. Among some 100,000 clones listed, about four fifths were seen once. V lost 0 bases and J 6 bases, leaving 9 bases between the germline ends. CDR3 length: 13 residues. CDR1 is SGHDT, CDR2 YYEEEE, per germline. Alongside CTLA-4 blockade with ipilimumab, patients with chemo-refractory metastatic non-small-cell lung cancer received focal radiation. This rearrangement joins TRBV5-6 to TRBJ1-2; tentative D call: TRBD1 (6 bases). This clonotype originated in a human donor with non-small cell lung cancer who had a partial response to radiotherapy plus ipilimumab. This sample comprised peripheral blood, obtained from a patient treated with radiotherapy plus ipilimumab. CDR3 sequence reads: CASSLGQEHGYTF. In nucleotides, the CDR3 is TGTGCCAGCAGCTTGGGACAGGAACATGGCTACACCTTC.